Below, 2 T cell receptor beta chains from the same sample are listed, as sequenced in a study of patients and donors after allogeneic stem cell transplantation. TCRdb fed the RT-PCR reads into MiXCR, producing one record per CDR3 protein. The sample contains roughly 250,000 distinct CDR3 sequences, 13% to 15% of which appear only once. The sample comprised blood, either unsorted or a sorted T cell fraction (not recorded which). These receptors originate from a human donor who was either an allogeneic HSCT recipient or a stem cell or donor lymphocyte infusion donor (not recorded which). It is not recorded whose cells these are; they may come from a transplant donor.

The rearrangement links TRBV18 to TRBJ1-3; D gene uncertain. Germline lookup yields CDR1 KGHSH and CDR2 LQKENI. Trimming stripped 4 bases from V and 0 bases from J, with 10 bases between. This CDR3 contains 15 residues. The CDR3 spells CASSRMGSSGNTIYF. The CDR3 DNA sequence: TGTGCCAGCTCACGGATGGGGAGCTCTGGAAACACCATATATTTT.

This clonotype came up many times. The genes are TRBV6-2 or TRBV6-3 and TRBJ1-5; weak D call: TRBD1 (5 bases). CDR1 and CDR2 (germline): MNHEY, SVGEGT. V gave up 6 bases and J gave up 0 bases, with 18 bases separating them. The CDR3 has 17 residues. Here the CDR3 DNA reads TGTGCCAGCAGCCATCGGACACTCTTTTATAGCAATCAGCCCCAGCATTTT. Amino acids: CASSHRTLFYSNQPQHF.